Sequencing of this T cell receptor beta chain was carried out in a study of CD8 T cells in Susac syndrome. With 4 bases removed from V and 5 bases from J, the gap between germline ends came to 12 bases. From germline, CDR1 is SGHDT and CDR2 YYEEEE. The CDR3 spans 13 residues. The authors reverse transcribed roughly 0.5 to 1 ug RNA with random hexamers. TCRdb analysed the immunoSEQ multiplex PCR reads with MiXCR anew, one entry per CDR3 protein. The sample records roughly 180,000 distinct CDR3 sequences, approximately 93% being singletons. The chain has TRBV5-6 and TRBJ2-5; D call uncertain. This clonotype was sampled from a human donor with multiple sclerosis. The sequenced sample was CD4+ T cells from PBMCs. This chain's CDR3 is CASSQPPIETQYF. The CDR3 DNA follows: TGTGCCAGCAGCCAACCCCCCATCGAGACCCAGTACTTC. Supplemented by reference TRBV5-6 and TRBJ2-5, the full variable domain reads DAGVTQSPTHLIKTRGQQVTLRCSPKSGHDTVSWYQQALGQGPQFIFQYYEEEERQRGNFPDRFSGHQFPNYSSELNVNALLLGDSALYLCASSQPPIETQYFGPGTRLLVL.